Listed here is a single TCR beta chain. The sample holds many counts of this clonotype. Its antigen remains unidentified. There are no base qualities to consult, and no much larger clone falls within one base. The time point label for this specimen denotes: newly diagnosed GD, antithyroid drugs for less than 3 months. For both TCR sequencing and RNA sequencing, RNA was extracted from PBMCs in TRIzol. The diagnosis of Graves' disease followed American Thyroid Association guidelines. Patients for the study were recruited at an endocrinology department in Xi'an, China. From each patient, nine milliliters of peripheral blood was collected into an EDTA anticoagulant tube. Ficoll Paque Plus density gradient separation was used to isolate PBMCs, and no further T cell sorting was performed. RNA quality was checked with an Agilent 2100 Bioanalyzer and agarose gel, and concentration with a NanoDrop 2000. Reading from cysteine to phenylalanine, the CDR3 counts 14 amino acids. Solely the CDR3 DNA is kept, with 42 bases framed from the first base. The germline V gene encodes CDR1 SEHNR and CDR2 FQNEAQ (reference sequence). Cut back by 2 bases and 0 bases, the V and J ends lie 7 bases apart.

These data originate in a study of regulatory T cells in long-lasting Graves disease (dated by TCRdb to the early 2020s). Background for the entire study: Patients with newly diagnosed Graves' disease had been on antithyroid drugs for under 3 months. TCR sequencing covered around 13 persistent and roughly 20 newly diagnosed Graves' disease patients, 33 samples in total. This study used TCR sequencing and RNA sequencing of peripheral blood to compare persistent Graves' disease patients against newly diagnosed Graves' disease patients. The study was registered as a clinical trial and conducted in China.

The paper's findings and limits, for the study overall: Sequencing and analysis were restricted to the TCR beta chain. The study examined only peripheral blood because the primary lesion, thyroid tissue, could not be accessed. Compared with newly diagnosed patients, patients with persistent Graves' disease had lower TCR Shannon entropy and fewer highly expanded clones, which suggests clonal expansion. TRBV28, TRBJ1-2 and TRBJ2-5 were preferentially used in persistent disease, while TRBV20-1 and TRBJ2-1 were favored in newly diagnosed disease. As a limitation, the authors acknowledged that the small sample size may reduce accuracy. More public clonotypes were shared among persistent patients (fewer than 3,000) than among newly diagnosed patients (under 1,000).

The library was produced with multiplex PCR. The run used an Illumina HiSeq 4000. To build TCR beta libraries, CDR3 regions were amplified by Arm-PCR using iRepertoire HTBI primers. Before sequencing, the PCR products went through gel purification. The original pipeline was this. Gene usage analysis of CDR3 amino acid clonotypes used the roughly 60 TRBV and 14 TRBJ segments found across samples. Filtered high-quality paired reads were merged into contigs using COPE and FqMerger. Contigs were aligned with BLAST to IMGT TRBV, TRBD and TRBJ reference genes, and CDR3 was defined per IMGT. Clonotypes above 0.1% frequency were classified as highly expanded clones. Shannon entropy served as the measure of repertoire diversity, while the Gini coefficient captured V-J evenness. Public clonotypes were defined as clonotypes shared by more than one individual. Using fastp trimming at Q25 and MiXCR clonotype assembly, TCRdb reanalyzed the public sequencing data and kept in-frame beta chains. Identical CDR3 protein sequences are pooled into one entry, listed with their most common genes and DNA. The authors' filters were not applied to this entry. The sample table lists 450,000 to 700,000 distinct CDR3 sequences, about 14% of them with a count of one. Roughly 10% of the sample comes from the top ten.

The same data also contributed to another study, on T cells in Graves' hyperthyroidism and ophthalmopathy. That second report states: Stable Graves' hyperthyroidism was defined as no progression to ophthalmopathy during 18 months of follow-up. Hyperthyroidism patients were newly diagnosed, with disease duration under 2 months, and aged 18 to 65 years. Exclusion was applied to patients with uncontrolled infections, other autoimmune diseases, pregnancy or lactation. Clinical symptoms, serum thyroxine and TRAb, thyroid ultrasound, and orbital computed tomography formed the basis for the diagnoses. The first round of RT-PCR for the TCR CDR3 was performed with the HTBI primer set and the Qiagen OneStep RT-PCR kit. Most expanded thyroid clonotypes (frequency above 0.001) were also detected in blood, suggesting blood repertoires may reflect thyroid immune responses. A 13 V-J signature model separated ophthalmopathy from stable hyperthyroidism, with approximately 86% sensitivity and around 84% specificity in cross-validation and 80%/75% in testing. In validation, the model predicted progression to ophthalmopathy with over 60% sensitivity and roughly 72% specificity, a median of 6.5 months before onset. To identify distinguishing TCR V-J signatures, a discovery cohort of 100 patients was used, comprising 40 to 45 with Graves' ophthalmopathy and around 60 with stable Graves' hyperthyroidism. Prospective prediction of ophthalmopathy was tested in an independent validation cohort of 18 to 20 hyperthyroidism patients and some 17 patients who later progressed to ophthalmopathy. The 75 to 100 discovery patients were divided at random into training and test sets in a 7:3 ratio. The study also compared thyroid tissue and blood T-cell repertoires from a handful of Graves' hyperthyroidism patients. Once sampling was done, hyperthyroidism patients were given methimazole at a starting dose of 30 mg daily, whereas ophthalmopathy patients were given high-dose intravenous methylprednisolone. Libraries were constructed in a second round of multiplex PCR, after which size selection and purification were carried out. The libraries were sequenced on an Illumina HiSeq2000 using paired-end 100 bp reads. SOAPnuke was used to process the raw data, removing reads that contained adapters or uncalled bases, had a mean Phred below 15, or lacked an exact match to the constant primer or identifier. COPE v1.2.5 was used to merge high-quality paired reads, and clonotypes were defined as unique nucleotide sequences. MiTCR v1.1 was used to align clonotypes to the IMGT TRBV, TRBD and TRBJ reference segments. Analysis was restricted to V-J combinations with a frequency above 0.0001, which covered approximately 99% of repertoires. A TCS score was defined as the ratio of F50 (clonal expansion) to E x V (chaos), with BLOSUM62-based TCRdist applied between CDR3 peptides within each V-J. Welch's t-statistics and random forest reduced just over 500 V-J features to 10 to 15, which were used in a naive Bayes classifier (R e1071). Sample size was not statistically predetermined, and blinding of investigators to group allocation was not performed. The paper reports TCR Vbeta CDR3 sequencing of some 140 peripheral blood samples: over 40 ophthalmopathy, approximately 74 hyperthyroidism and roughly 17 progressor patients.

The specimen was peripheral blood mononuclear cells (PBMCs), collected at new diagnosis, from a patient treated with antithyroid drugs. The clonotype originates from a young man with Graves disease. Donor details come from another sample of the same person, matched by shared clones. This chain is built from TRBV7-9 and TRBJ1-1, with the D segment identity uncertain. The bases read TGTGCCAGCAGCTTATCTCGGGTGAACACTGAAGCTTTCTTT. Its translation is CASSLSRVNTEAFF.